This T cell receptor (beta chain) was obtained from a study of T-cell reconstitution after alpha-beta-depleted transplantation in children. Study-wide results and caveats: Some patients owed their high day-60 TCRbeta diversity to surviving recipient T cells and thymic progenitors. It was reported that alpha-beta T cells came from several hundred expanded graft clones (about two months after transplant). T-cell numbers and diversity, one year after transplant, stemmed largely from T cells that were newly produced.

Between the trimmed V and J ends, which lost 4 bases and 4 bases, there was a span of 10 bases. In germline, CDR1 is LNHNV, CDR2 YYDKDF (reference sequence). This CDR3 comprises 14 residues. This clonotype was seen at least ten times. The antigen is not known. A TCRbeta library incorporating unique molecular identifiers was prepared. Each CDR3 protein is one row after TCRdb ran MiXCR on the PCR reads. The sample carries more than 200,000 distinct CDR3 sequences, approximately 24% recorded once. This sequence joins TRBV15 and TRBJ1-4; D not resolved. This TCR was recovered from a female patient aged 2 to 10 who had a stem cell transplant for congenital amegakaryocytic thrombocytopenia, so the T cells may come from the graft donor. The sequences come from PBMCs, mostly from graft donor cells, collected 360 days after TCRalphabeta/CD19-depleted stem cell transplant. CDR3 residues: CATSNGRFNEKLFF. The CDR3 nucleotides are TGTGCCACCAGCAACGGACGGTTTAATGAAAAACTGTTTTTT.